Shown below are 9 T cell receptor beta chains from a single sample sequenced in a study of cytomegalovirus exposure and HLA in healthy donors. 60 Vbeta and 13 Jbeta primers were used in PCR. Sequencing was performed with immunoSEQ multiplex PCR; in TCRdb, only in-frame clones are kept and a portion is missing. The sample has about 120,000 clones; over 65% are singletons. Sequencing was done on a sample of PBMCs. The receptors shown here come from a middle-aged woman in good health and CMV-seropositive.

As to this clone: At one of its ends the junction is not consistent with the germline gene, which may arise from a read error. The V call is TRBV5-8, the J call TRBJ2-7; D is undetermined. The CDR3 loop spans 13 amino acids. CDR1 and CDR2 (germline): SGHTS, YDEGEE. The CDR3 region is CASSLASIYGQYF. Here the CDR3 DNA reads TGTGCCAGCAGCTTGGCTAGTATCTACGGGCAGTACTTC.

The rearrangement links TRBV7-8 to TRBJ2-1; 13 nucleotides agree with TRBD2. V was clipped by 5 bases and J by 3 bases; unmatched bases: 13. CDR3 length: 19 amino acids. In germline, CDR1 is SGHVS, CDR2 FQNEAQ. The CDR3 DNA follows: TGTGCCAGCAGCCCGGTCCCGGGACTAGCGGGGAGGGGCTACAATGAGCAGTTCTTC. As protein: CASSPVPGLAGRGYNEQFF.

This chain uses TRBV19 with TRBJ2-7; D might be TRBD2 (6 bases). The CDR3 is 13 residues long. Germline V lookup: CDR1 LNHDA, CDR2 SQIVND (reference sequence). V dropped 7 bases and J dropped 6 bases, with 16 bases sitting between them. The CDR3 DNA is TGTGCCAGTACCCCGTCGGGGGTCGGCGAGCAGTACTTC. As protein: CASTPSGVGEQYF.

CDR3 nucleotide sequence: TGTGCCAGCATTAAGGACGGAGTCCGAGGGGAAAAACTGTTTTTT. Translated, it gives CASIKDGVRGEKLFF. The rearrangement uses TRBV2 and TRBJ1-4, with D unresolved. CDR1 is SNHLY, CDR2 FYNNEI, per germline. The CDR3 length is 15 residues. V was pared by 7 bases and J by 8 bases, with 20 bases between.

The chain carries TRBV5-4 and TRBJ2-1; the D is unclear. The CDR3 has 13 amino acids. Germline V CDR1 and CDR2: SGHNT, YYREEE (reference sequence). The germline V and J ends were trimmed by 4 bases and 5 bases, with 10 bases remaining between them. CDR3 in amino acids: CASSALIDNEQFF. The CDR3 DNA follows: TGTGCCAGCAGCGCCCTCATAGACAATGAGCAGTTCTTC.

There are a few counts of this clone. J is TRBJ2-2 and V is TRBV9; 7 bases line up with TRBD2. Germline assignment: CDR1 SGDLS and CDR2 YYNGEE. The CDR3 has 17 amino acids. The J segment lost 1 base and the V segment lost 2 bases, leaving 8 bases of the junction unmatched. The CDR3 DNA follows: TGTGCCAGCAGCGTCCCTCGGGGGGAGCAGAACACCGGGGAGCTGTTTTTT. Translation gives CASSVPRGEQNTGELFF.

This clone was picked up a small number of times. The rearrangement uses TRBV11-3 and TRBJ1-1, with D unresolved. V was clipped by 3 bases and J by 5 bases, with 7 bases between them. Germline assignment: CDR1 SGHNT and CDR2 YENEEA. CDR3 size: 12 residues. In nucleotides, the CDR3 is TGTGCCAGCAGCTTTTCAGGAACTGAAGCTTTCTTT. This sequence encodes CASSFSGTEAFF.

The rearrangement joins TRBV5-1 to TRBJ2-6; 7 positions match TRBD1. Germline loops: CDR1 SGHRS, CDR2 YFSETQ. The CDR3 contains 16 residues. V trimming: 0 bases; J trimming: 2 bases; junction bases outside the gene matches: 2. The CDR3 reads CASSLEQGPGANVLTF. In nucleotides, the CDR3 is TGCGCCAGCAGCTTGGAACAGGGGCCTGGGGCCAACGTCCTGACTTTC. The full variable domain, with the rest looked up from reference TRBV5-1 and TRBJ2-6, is KAGVTQTPRYLIKTRGQQVTLSCSPISGHRSVSWYQQTPGQGLQFLFEYFSETQRNKGNFPGRFSGRQFSNSRSEMNVSTLELGDSALYLCASSLEQGPGANVLTFGAGSRLTVL.

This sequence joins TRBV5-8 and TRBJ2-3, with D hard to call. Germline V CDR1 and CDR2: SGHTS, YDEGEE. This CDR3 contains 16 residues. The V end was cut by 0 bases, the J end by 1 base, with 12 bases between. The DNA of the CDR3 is TGTGCCAGCAGCTTGGACATGAGAAGCGGCACAGATACGCAGTATTTT. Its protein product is CASSLDMRSGTDTQYF.